The 29 T cell receptor beta chains given below trace back to one sample, sequenced in a study of cytomegalovirus exposure and HLA in healthy donors. A multiplex PCR was run with 60 Vbeta primers and 13 Jbeta primers. The repertoire was sequenced with immunoSEQ multiplex PCR; TCRdb's copy has only in-frame clones and lacks some. The repertoire holds more than 110,000 clones, with roughly 80% as singletons. Sequencing used PBMCs. The source is a female donor in good health and CMV-seronegative.

This clone was recorded once. The chain combines TRBV19 with TRBJ1-5; D is unclear. Germline V lookup: CDR1 LNHDA, CDR2 SQIVND (reference sequence). V was trimmed by 4 bases and J by 4 bases, leaving 8 bases between them. The CDR3 covers 13 residues. For the CDR3, the DNA is TGTGCCAGTAGTAGTGCAGTTAATCAGCCCCAGCATTTT. It yields the protein CASSSAVNQPQHF.

To note about this clone: Lacking the conserved final phenylalanine or tryptophan, this CDR3 likely reflects a read error. The V call is TRBV13, the J call TRBJ2-3; perhaps TRBD2 as D (5 bases). Germline-derived CDR1 and CDR2 are PRHDT and FYEKMQ (reference sequence). Trimming cost V 1 base and J 0 bases, with 8 bases left between them. This CDR3 is built from 15 residues. CDR3 nucleotide sequence: TGTGCCAGCAGCTTAGCGGGAATTAGCACAGATACGCAGTATGTT. Translated: CASSLAGISTDTQYV.

The chain recombines TRBV5-1 with TRBJ2-2; TRBD2 is a possible D gene (6 bases). CDR3 length equals 16 residues. V lost 1 base and J 0 bases, leaving 10 bases between the germline ends. Germline CDR1 reads SGHRS; CDR2 reads YFSETQ. The CDR3 DNA reads TGCGCCAGCAGCTTGTCTTCGGGGGCGAACACCGGGGAGCTGTTTTTT. It yields the protein CASSLSSGANTGELFF.

The V gene is TRBV4-1, the J gene TRBJ2-1; tentatively, D is TRBD2 (6 bases). The CDR3 is made up of 16 amino acids. V gave up 0 bases and J gave up 4 bases, with 13 bases separating them. The germline V gene encodes CDR1 MGHRA and CDR2 YSYEKL. The CDR3 here is CASSQDPLASYNEQFF. Written as DNA, the CDR3 is TGCGCCAGCAGCCAAGATCCACTAGCTTCTTACAATGAGCAGTTCTTC.

The chain has TRBV2 and TRBJ2-7, with 12 bases that match TRBD2. The V gene end was trimmed by 6 bases and the J gene end by 2 bases; junction bases not matched to a gene: 2. The CDR3 extends over 14 amino acids. Germline V lookup: CDR1 SNHLY, CDR2 FYNNEI. The CDR3 DNA reads TGTGCCAGCAGCCGACTAGCGGGGGCCTACGAGCAGTACTTC. This codes for CASSRLAGAYEQYF.

The chain joins TRBV5-1 to TRBJ2-3, with TRBD2 matching over 12 bases. Germline assignment: CDR1 SGHRS and CDR2 YFSETQ. CDR3 length: 16 residues. Trimming took 3 bases from V and 1 from J; bases not matched to a gene: 3. The CDR3: CASSSRTSGGTDTQYF. As DNA, the CDR3 is TGCGCCAGCAGCTCCCGGACTAGCGGGGGCACAGATACGCAGTATTTT. Complete variable domain (other parts from reference TRBV5-1 and TRBJ2-3): KAGVTQTPRYLIKTRGQQVTLSCSPISGHRSVSWYQQTPGQGLQFLFEYFSETQRNKGNFPGRFSGRQFSNSRSEMNVSTLELGDSALYLCASSSRTSGGTDTQYFGPGTRLTVL.

V is TRBV29-1 and J is TRBJ2-7, with 12 bases lining up with TRBD2. Germline V gene sequence: CDR1 SQVTM, CDR2 ANQGSEA. J gave up 4 bases and V 4 bases, and 14 bases lay outside the gene matches. This CDR3 comprises 17 residues. In nucleotides, the CDR3 is TGCAGCGTTGCGTGGAGGCCCTCTAGCGGGAGGGCTTACGAGCAGTACTTC. Amino acid sequence: CSVAWRPSSGRAYEQYF.

The J gene is TRBJ1-4, the V gene TRBV5-5; no clear D. Deletions cut 5 bases from V and 8 bases from J, with 16 bases between. CDR3 length: 14 amino acids. The germline CDR1 and CDR2 sequences are SGHKS and YYEKEE (reference sequence). As DNA, the CDR3 is TGTGCCAGCAGTGTCTGGAGGCGGGGAGAAAAACTGTTTTTT. It codes for CASSVWRRGEKLFF.

The rearrangement links TRBV30 to TRBJ2-7; 11 nucleotides align to TRBD1. This CDR3 is 16 amino acids long. Germline assignment: CDR1 GTSNPN and CDR2 SVGIG (reference sequence). Losses at the gene ends were 0 bases for V and 2 bases for J; bases not matched to a gene: 6. DNA for the CDR3: TGTGCCTGGAGTGTACTTAGGGGACAGGGGGCCTACGAGCAGTACTTC. Its translation: CAWSVLRGQGAYEQYF.

This sequence joins TRBV7-6 and TRBJ2-5; D might be TRBD2 (6 bases). Germline V gene lookup returns CDR1 SGHVS and CDR2 FNYEAQ. Trimming took 5 bases from V and 3 from J, leaving 13 bases between them. CDR3 length: 14 amino acids. CDR3 amino acids: CASSPGTSKETQYF. The DNA for the CDR3 is TGTGCCAGCAGCCCCGGGACTTCCAAAGAGACCCAGTACTTC.

V usage is TRBV28 and J usage is TRBJ2-3; possible D gene TRBD2, 5 bases. CDR3 length: 18 amino acids. Trimming took 3 bases from V and 3 from J, leaving 22 bases between them. CDR1 and CDR2 from the germline V gene are MDHEN and SYDVKM. The CDR3 region is CASSFGLGESGITDTQYF. The CDR3 bases are TGTGCCAGCAGTTTCGGTTTAGGAGAAAGCGGAATTACAGATACGCAGTATTTT.

This CDR3 reads CASTYEASGSYEQYF. Written as DNA, the CDR3 is TGTGCCAGCACCTACGAGGCTAGCGGCTCCTACGAGCAGTACTTC. The chain uses TRBV6-5 and TRBJ2-7; 7 bases map to TRBD2. J was trimmed by 0 bases and V by 7 bases; bases with no gene match: 9. The CDR3 covers 15 residues. Germline V gene data show CDR1 as MNHEY and CDR2 as SVGAGI.

This clone was seen a few times. A much larger clone sits a single nucleotide away, making a read error possible. The J gene is TRBJ2-4, the V gene TRBV9; D may be TRBD1 (6 bases). The J call may be faulty, since TRBJ2-6 better matches the DNA end. Germline CDR1 reads SGDLS; CDR2 reads YYNGEE. This CDR3 contains 17 residues. The CDR3 DNA is TGTGCCATCAGCGTAGAGACAGGAAGCTCTGGGGCCAACGTCCTGACTTTC. Translating gives CAISVETGSSGANVLTF.

This clone was seen a handful of times. This chain uses TRBV19 with TRBJ2-7, with D possibly TRBD2 on 6 matching bases. The CDR3 loop spans 12 amino acids. Germline CDR1 and CDR2: LNHDA and SQIVND (reference sequence). The V and J ends lost 1 base and 6 bases respectively, with 7 bases between them. The CDR3 DNA reads TGTGCCAGTAGTATAGGGGGAGGCGAGCAGTACTTC. Residues: CASSIGGGEQYF.

The chain combines TRBV15 with TRBJ2-5; a weak D match, TRBD2 (6 bases). CDR3 size: 12 residues. Germline assignment: CDR1 LNHNV and CDR2 YYDKDF (reference sequence). Trimming left V 6 bases short and J 5 bases short, with 10 bases between. This chain's CDR3 is CATRLRGETQYF. CDR3 nucleotide sequence: TGTGCCACCAGACTACGGGGGGAGACCCAGTACTTC.

V usage is TRBV7-9 and J usage is TRBJ1-4, with a possible D match to TRBD1 (6 bases). CDR3 length: 13 residues. V was pared by 4 bases and J by 8 bases, with 11 bases between. The germline CDR1 and CDR2 sequences are SEHNR and FQNEAQ (reference sequence). This chain's CDR3 is CASSSPGVEKLFF. In DNA form, the CDR3 reads TGTGCCAGCAGCTCTCCAGGGGTCGAAAAACTGTTTTTT.

The V gene is TRBV19, the J gene TRBJ1-1, with D hard to call. This CDR3 region has 13 residues. Germline V gene data show CDR1 as LNHDA and CDR2 as SQIVND (reference sequence). The V and J ends lost 4 bases and 1 base respectively, with 7 bases between them. CDR3 bases: TGTGCCAGTAGTACCCACACGAACACTGAAGCTTTCTTT. Amino acids: CASSTHTNTEAFF.

The chain joins TRBV27 to TRBJ2-1; D is possibly TRBD2 (6 bases). Germline-derived CDR1 and CDR2 are MNHEY and SMNVEV (reference sequence). CDR3 length: 15 residues. Trimming took off 7 bases at V and 2 bases at J, with 15 bases between the two ends. The CDR3 sequence is CASTVGGGTYNEQFF. The CDR3 coding sequence is TGTGCCAGCACTGTAGGCGGAGGGACCTACAATGAGCAGTTCTTC.

This clone turned up a few times. The chain combines TRBV5-1 with TRBJ1-1; 7 bases match TRBD1. Trimming at V came to 4 bases and at J to 6 bases, leaving 9 bases not matched to a gene. CDR3 size: 14 residues. CDR1 is SGHRS, CDR2 YFSETQ, per germline. Here the CDR3 reads CASSTPTGSAEAFF. In nucleotides, the CDR3 is TGCGCCAGCAGCACTCCGACAGGGTCCGCTGAAGCTTTCTTT.

The rearrangement links TRBV7-2 to TRBJ2-1, with 15 bases fitting TRBD2. Germline values: CDR1 SGHTA, CDR2 FQGNSA. V was pared by 5 bases and J by 8 bases, with 7 bases of the junction left unmatched. This CDR3 is built from 16 residues. CDR3 amino acids: CASSIGTSGRIDEQFF. CDR3 DNA sequence: TGTGCCAGCAGCATCGGGACTAGCGGGAGGATAGATGAGCAGTTCTTC.

This clone came up once. The chain has TRBV27 and TRBJ2-1, with D maybe TRBD2 (6 bases). The V end was cut by 6 bases, the J end by 3 bases, with 12 bases between. There are 14 residues in the CDR3. Per the germline V gene, CDR1 is MNHEY and CDR2 is SMNVEV (reference sequence). In DNA, the CDR3 is TGTGCCAGCAGGGGGGACTCCTTCTACAATGAGCAGTTCTTC. It yields the protein CASRGDSFYNEQFF.

The genes are TRBV29-1 and TRBJ2-7, with 11 positions matching TRBD1. This CDR3 region has 13 residues. J was trimmed by 3 bases and V by 6 bases; bases with no gene match: 4. From germline, CDR1 is SQVTM and CDR2 ANQGSEA. The CDR3 DNA follows: TGCAGCGTCCGGGACAGGGGGATCTACGAGCAGTACTTC. Its protein product is CSVRDRGIYEQYF.

In DNA, the CDR3 is TGCGCCAGCGGCCCATGGGAGGGGCTCCAAGAGACCCAGTACTTC. As protein: CASGPWEGLQETQYF. This rearrangement joins TRBV5-1 to TRBJ2-5; 7 positions agree with TRBD2. From germline, CDR1 is SGHRS and CDR2 YFSETQ. J was trimmed by 1 base and V by 7 bases; bases with no gene match: 10. The CDR3 has 15 amino acids. Full variable domain (outside the CDR3, taken from reference TRBV5-1 and TRBJ2-5): KAGVTQTPRYLIKTRGQQVTLSCSPISGHRSVSWYQQTPGQGLQFLFEYFSETQRNKGNFPGRFSGRQFSNSRSEMNVSTLELGDSALYLCASGPWEGLQETQYFGPGTRLLVL.

This chain joins TRBV6-1 and TRBJ2-6, with 9 bases identical to TRBD1. Germline values: CDR1 MNHNS, CDR2 SASEGT. This CDR3 is 14 amino acids long. J was trimmed by 12 bases and V by 0 bases; bases with no gene match: 3. CDR3 region: CASSEALDRGVLTF. In DNA, the CDR3 is TGTGCCAGCAGTGAAGCCCTGGACAGGGGCGTCCTGACTTTC.

This clone appeared a single time. This chain links TRBV30 with TRBJ1-6; the D is unclear. CDR1 is GTSNPN and CDR2 is SVGIG in the germline V gene (reference sequence). Between the trimmed V and J ends, which lost 0 bases and 8 bases, there was a span of 8 bases. The length of the CDR3 is 13 residues. CDR3: CAWSVTQDSPLHF. The CDR3, as DNA: TGTGCCTGGAGTGTCACTCAGGATTCACCCCTCCACTTT.

The V gene is TRBV6-5, the J gene TRBJ1-1; D might be TRBD1 (6 bases). Germline CDR1 and CDR2: MNHEY and SVGAGI. CDR3 length: 14 residues. The germline V and J ends were trimmed by 2 bases and 8 bases, with 15 bases remaining between them. CDR3 nucleotides: TGTGCCAGCAGTTACGAATCCGGGACAAGGGAAGCTTTCTTT. Residues: CASSYESGTREAFF.

V is TRBV5-4 and J is TRBJ2-7; D may be TRBD2 (6 bases). The V end was cut by 0 bases, the J end by 1 base, with 14 bases between. The CDR3 sequence is 16 residues long. CDR1 is SGHNT, CDR2 YYREEE, per germline (reference sequence). CDR3 loop: CASSLVGTPKSYEQYF. Here the CDR3 DNA reads TGTGCCAGCAGCTTGGTAGGGACTCCCAAATCCTACGAGCAGTACTTC.

The chain joins TRBV20-1 to TRBJ2-1; tentative D call: TRBD2 (5 bases). This CDR3 has 11 residues. With 4 bases removed from V and 8 bases from J, the gap between germline ends came to 9 bases. Germline-derived CDR1 and CDR2 are DFQATT and SNEGSKA (reference sequence). CDR3 protein: CSAKEVHEQFF. The CDR3 nucleotides are TGCAGTGCTAAGGAGGTTCATGAGCAGTTCTTC.

J is TRBJ2-2 and V is TRBV7-8, with unresolved D. CDR3 length equals 13 residues. V lost 3 bases and J 6 bases, leaving 8 bases between the germline ends. Germline CDR1 SGHVS, CDR2 FQNEAQ. CDR3: CASSLTRSGELFF. The CDR3 nucleotides read TGTGCCAGCAGCTTGACGAGGTCCGGGGAGCTGTTTTTT. The whole variable domain, remainder taken from reference TRBV7-8 and TRBJ2-2, is GAGVSQSPRYKVAKRGQDVALRCDPISGHVSLFWYQQALGQGPEFLTYFQNEAQLDKSGLPSDRFFAERPEGSVSTLKIQRTQQEDSAVYLCASSLTRSGELFFGEGSRLTVL.